The 18 T cell receptor beta chains listed next were all sequenced from one sample in a study of blood T cell repertoires in COVID-19. The repertoire was sequenced with immunoSEQ multiplex PCR; TCRdb's copy has only in-frame clones and lacks some. The sample carries about 310,000 clones, around 87% recorded once. The specimen was peripheral blood. The origin of the receptors is a woman aged 45-60 years who had recovered from COVID-19.

The V gene is TRBV7-8, the J gene TRBJ2-2; 8 nucleotides align to TRBD1. Germline V gives CDR1 SGHVS, CDR2 FQNEAQ. Trimming removed 5 bases from V and 1 base from J; junction bases left unmatched: 3. The CDR3 covers 15 residues. CDR3 in DNA: TGTGCCAGCAGCCTGGGACAGGTGAACACCGGGGAGCTGTTTTTT. The encoded protein is CASSLGQVNTGELFF.

V gene TRBV7-2 combines with J gene TRBJ2-2, with 10 bases identical to TRBD2. The germline CDR1 and CDR2 sequences are SGHTA and FQGNSA. The length of the CDR3 is 16 residues. The junction had 4 bases not matched to a gene; V was cut back by 6 bases and J by 0 bases. The CDR3 region is CASSFLAGANTGELFF. Written as DNA, the CDR3 is TGTGCCAGCAGTTTTCTAGCGGGAGCGAACACCGGGGAGCTGTTTTTT.

The chain uses TRBV27 and TRBJ2-7; 7 bases line up with TRBD2. V shed 1 base, J shed 0 bases, and the junction held 6 bases outside the gene matches. Germline values: CDR1 MNHEY, CDR2 SMNVEV (reference sequence). The CDR3 is 16 amino acids. CDR3 nucleotides: TGTGCCAGCAGTTTATTCCCTAGCGGTGTCTCCTACGAGCAGTACTTC. It specifies CASSLFPSGVSYEQYF.

The chain uses TRBV6-5 and TRBJ2-7; D possibly corresponds to TRBD2 (5 bases). Looked up from germline, CDR1 is MNHEY and CDR2 is SVGAGI. The CDR3 length is 13 residues. V gave up 2 bases and J gave up 3 bases, with 8 bases separating them. DNA of the CDR3: TGTGCCAGCAGTTACCCCCGGGGCTACGAGCAGTACTTC. Translated: CASSYPRGYEQYF.

With respect to this clone: Other DNA sequences in the same sample also yield this CDR3. The V call is TRBV7-2, the J call TRBJ2-7, with a possible D match to TRBD2 (6 bases). Trimming removed 4 bases from V and 0 bases from J, with 7 bases in between. CDR1 and CDR2 from the germline V gene are SGHTA and FQGNSA. The CDR3 runs 13 residues. The DNA of the CDR3 is TGTGCCAGCAGCTATAGCGGCTCCTACGAGCAGTACTTC. It specifies CASSYSGSYEQYF.

The genes are TRBV2 and TRBJ2-3; D might be TRBD2 (6 bases). The germline gives CDR1 SNHLY, CDR2 FYNNEI. CDR3 length: 13 residues. The V end was cut by 5 bases, the J end by 3 bases, with 9 bases between. The CDR3 region has the DNA TGTGCCAGCAGTATAGGGAGGACAGATACGCAGTATTTT. This translates into CASSIGRTDTQYF.

The rearrangement uses TRBV6-5 and TRBJ1-2, with D uncertain. The CDR3 extends over 13 amino acids. Trimming took off 7 bases at V and 5 bases at J, with 14 bases between the two ends. Germline V lookup: CDR1 MNHEY, CDR2 SVGAGI. CDR3 protein: CASNPRGTYGYTF. The CDR3, as DNA: TGTGCCAGCAACCCCCGGGGAACTTATGGCTACACCTTC.

V gene TRBV5-6 combines with J gene TRBJ2-1, with 9 nucleotides matching TRBD2. The J segment lost 4 bases and the V segment lost 7 bases, leaving 6 bases of the junction unmatched. CDR1 is SGHDT, CDR2 YYEEEE, per germline. This CDR3 is built from 14 residues. The CDR3 spells CASGRLAAYNEQFF. For the CDR3, the DNA is TGTGCCAGCGGACGACTAGCGGCTTACAATGAGCAGTTCTTC.

The chain employs TRBV28 and TRBJ2-5, with D possibly being TRBD2 (5 bases). Germline values: CDR1 MDHEN, CDR2 SYDVKM. The V gene lost 6 bases and the J gene lost 3 bases, with 11 bases spanning the gap. The CDR3 has 13 residues. The CDR3 protein is CASRSAGEETQYF. The CDR3, as DNA: TGTGCCAGCAGGTCCGCCGGGGAAGAGACCCAGTACTTC.

The genes are TRBV1 and TRBJ1-6. TRBV1 is noted as a pseudogene. The CDR3 is 13 amino acids. CDR3 DNA sequence: TGCACCAGCCCTAGGAGAGCCAATTCACCCCTCCACTTT. This gives the protein CTSPRRANSPLHF.

The V and J genes are TRBV5-1 and TRBJ2-7, with 7 nucleotides matching TRBD1. V was pared by 0 bases and J by 5 bases, with 8 bases of the junction left unmatched. The CDR3 spans 15 residues. Germline values: CDR1 SGHRS, CDR2 YFSETQ. The CDR3 reads CASSLEGQPMDEQYF. The CDR3 region has the DNA TGCGCCAGCAGCTTGGAGGGACAGCCAATGGACGAGCAGTACTTC.

The chain joins TRBV6-2 or TRBV6-3 to TRBJ1-5; D is possibly TRBD1 (5 bases). Deletions cut 4 bases from V and 7 bases from J, with 17 bases between. The CDR3 has 15 residues. Germline CDR1 and CDR2: MNHEY and SVGEGT. The CDR3 DNA is TGTGCCAGCAGTTGGGGGACTGGGCGAGGACAGCCCCAGCATTTT. Translated: CASSWGTGRGQPQHF.

The chain combines TRBV6-6 with TRBJ1-1; the D is unclear. CDR3 length: 12 residues. Trimming took off 5 bases at V and 1 base at J, with 5 bases between the two ends. Germline CDR1 and CDR2: MNHNY and SVGAGI (reference sequence). Here the CDR3 reads CASSRQNTEAFF. The CDR3 coding sequence is TGTGCCAGCAGTCGACAGAACACTGAAGCTTTCTTT.

This clone was counted only a few times. The chain couples TRBV5-1 to TRBJ1-2, with D perhaps matching TRBD1 (6 bases). Germline loops: CDR1 SGHRS, CDR2 YFSETQ. Between the trimmed V and J ends, which lost 4 bases and 4 bases, there was a span of 14 bases. The length of the CDR3 is 14 residues. The CDR3 DNA is TGCGCCAGCAGCCTTTCTAGGGACACCTATGGCTACACCTTC. Protein: CASSLSRDTYGYTF. Filled out from reference TRBV5-1 and TRBJ1-2, the complete variable domain reads KAGVTQTPRYLIKTRGQQVTLSCSPISGHRSVSWYQQTPGQGLQFLFEYFSETQRNKGNFPGRFSGRQFSNSRSEMNVSTLELGDSALYLCASSLSRDTYGYTFGSGTRLTVV.

The chain couples TRBV25-1 to TRBJ1-2; D is uncertain. Germline V gene sequence: CDR1 MGHDK, CDR2 SYGVNS. The CDR3 runs to 14 residues. Deletions cut 0 bases from V and 0 bases from J, with 5 bases between. CDR3 loop: CASSEYTTNYGYTF. CDR3 in DNA: TGTGCCAGCAGTGAATATACAACTAACTATGGCTACACCTTC.

The V gene is TRBV30, the J gene TRBJ2-5; 10 positions match TRBD2. V was clipped by 3 bases and J by 3 bases; unmatched bases: 4. CDR1 GTSNPN and CDR2 SVGIG come from the germline V gene (reference sequence). The CDR3 runs to 14 residues. The CDR3 loop reads CAWRSGGAKETQYF. In DNA form, the CDR3 reads TGTGCCTGGAGAAGCGGGGGGGCCAAAGAGACCCAGTACTTC.

In DNA, the CDR3 is TGTGCCAGCAGTGCTAGGACAGGGACCTATGGCTACACCTTC. It is translated as CASSARTGTYGYTF. The chain combines TRBV2 with TRBJ1-2; 8 nucleotides agree with TRBD1. This CDR3 has 14 residues. The ends lost 4 bases at V and 4 bases at J; junction bases unmatched: 5. The germline CDR1 and CDR2 sequences are SNHLY and FYNNEI.

The chain joins TRBV6-5 to TRBJ2-1; D possibly corresponds to TRBD1 (6 bases). The V end was cut by 2 bases, the J end by 4 bases, with 9 bases between. This CDR3 comprises 14 residues. Germline V gene data show CDR1 as MNHEY and CDR2 as SVGAGI. CDR3 in amino acids: CASSYLRGYNEQFF. For the CDR3, the DNA is TGTGCCAGCAGTTACCTGAGGGGGTACAATGAGCAGTTCTTC.